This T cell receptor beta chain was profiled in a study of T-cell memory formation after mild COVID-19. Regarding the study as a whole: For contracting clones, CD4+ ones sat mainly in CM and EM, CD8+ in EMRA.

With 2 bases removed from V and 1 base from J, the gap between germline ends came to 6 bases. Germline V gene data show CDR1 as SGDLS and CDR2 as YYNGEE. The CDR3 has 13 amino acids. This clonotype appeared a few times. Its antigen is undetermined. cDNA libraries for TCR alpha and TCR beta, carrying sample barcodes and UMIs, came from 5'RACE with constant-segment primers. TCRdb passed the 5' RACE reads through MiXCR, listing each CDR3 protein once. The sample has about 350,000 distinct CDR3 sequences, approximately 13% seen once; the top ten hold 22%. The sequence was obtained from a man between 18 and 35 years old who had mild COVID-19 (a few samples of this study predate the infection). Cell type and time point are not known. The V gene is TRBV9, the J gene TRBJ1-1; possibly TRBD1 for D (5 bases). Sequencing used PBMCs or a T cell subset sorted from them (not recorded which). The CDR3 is CASSVTENTEAFF. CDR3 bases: TGTGCCAGCAGCGTGACAGAGAACACTGAAGCTTTCTTT. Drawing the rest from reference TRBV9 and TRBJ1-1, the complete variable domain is DSGVTQTPKHLITATGQRVTLRCSPRSGDLSVYWYQQSLDQGLQFLIQYYNGEERAKGNILERFSAQQFPDLHSELNLSSLELGDSALYFCASSVTENTEAFFGQGTRLTVV.